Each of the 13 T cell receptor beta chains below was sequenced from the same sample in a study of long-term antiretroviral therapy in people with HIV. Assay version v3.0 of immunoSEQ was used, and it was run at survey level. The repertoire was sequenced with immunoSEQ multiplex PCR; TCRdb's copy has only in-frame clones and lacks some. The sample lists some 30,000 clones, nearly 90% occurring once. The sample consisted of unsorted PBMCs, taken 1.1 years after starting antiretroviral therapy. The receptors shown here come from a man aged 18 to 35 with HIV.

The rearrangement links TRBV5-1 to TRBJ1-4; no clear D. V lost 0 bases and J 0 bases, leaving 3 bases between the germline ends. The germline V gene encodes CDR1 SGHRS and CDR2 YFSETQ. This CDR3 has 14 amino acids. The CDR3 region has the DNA TGCGCCAGCAGCTTGGCTTCAACTAATGAAAAACTGTTTTTT. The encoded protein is CASSLASTNEKLFF.

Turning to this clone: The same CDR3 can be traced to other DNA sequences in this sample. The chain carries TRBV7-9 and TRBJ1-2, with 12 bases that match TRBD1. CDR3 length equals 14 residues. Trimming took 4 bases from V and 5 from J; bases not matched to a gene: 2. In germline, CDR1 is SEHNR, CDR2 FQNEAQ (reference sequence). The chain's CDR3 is CASSWDRGPYGYTF. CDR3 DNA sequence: TGTGCCAGCAGCTGGGACAGGGGGCCGTATGGCTACACCTTC.

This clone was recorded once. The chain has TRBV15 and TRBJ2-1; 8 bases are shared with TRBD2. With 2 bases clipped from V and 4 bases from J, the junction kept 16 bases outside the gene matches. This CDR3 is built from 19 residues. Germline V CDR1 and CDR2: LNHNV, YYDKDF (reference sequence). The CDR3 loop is CATSRSSPDSGEGYNEQFF. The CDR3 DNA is TGTGCCACCAGCAGATCATCCCCCGATAGCGGGGAGGGATACAATGAGCAGTTCTTC.

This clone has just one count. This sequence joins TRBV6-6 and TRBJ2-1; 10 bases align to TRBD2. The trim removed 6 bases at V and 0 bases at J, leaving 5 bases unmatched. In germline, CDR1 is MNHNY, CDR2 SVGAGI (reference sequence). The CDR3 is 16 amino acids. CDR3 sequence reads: CASRDTSGTSYNEQFF. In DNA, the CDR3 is TGTGCCAGCAGGGATACTAGCGGGACCTCCTACAATGAGCAGTTCTTC.

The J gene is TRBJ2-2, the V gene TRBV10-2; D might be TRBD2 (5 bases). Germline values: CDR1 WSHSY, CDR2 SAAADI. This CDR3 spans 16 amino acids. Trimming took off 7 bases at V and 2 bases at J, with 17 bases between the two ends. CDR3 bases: TGCGCCAGCACATTTCGCTCCGGGGTCAACACCGGGGAGCTGTTTTTT. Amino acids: CASTFRSGVNTGELFF.

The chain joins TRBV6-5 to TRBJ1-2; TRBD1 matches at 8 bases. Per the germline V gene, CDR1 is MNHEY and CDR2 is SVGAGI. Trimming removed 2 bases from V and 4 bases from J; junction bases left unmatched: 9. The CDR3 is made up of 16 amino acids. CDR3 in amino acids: CASSYLDRALGYGYTF. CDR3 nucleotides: TGTGCCAGCAGTTACCTGGACAGGGCCCTTGGCTATGGCTACACCTTC.

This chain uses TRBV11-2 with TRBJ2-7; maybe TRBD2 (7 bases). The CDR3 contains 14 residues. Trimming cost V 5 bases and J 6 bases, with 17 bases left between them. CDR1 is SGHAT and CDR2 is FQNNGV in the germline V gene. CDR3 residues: CASSRTPGGGEQYF. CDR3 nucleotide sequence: TGTGCCAGCAGCCGTACCCCGGGGGGCGGCGAGCAGTACTTC. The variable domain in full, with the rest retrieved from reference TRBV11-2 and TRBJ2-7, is EAGVAQSPRYKIIEKRQSVAFWCNPISGHATLYWYQQILGQGPKLLIQFQNNGVVDDSQLPKDRFSAERLKGVDSTLKIQPAKLEDSAVYLCASSRTPGGGEQYFGPGTRLTVT.

CDR3: CASTGQANTEAFF. CDR3 nucleotides: TGTGCCAGCACGGGACAGGCGAACACTGAAGCTTTCTTT. The chain couples TRBV6-5 to TRBJ1-1; the match to TRBD1 covers 8 bases. With V trimmed by 7 bases and J by 1 base, 2 bases remained unmatched. Germline CDR1 is MNHEY and CDR2 is SVGAGI. This CDR3 has 13 amino acids.

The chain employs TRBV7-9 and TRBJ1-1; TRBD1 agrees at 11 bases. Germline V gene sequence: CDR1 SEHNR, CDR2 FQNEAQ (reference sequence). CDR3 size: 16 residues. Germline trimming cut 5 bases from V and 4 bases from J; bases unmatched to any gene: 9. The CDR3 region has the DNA TGTGCCAGCAGCCATACGGACAGGGGGCATCGCACTGAAGCTTTCTTT. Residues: CASSHTDRGHRTEAFF.

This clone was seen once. CDR3 sequence: CASRAEGQVSYEQYF. The CDR3, as DNA: TGTGCCAGCAGGGCGGAAGGACAGGTGAGCTACGAGCAGTACTTC. The chain combines TRBV5-6 with TRBJ2-7; TRBD1 matches 7 bases. The germline V gene has CDR1 SGHDT and CDR2 YYEEEE. The CDR3 runs to 15 residues. Germline trimming cut 5 bases from V and 3 bases from J; bases unmatched to any gene: 11.

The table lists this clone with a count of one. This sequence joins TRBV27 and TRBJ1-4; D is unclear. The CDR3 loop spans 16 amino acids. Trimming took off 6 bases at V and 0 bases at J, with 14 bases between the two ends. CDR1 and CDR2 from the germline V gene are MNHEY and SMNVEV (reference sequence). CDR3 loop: CASSPGGGTTNEKLFF. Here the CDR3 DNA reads TGTGCCAGCAGCCCTGGTGGCGGGACAACTAATGAAAAACTGTTTTTT.

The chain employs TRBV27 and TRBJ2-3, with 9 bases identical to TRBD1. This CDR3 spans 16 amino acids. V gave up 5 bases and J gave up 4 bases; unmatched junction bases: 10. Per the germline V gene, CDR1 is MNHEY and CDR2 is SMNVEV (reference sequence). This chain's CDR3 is CASSVDRTGAADTQYF. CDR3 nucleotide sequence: TGTGCCAGCAGTGTAGATAGGACAGGGGCCGCAGATACGCAGTATTTT.

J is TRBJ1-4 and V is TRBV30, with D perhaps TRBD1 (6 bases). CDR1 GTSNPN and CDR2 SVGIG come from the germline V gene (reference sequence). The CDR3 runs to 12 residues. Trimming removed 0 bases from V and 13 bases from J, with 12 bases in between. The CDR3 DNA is TGTGCCTGGAGTGTGGCCGGGACACCACTGTTTTTT. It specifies CAWSVAGTPLFF.